This T cell receptor beta chain was captured in a study of T cells expressing NK-cell markers. Study in general: All TCR beta repertoires analysed originated from sorted CD3+CD56+NKG2C+, CD3+CD56+NKG2C- and CD3+CD56-NKG2C+ T cells. Broader study findings: Roughly 6 donors had dominant NKG2C+ clonotypes that comprised about 1.0-8% of their CD8+ T cells. These clonotypes also led the CD3+CD56-NKG2C+ fraction in a handful of donors.

TCRdb reprocessed the 5' RACE reads, keeping one entry per CDR3 protein, no DNA. The record lists 300,000 to 500,000 distinct CDR3 sequences, of which the ten most abundant hold approximately 12%. The germline CDR1 and CDR2 sequences are LNHNV and YYDKDF (reference sequence). This CDR3 spans 16 amino acids. Points on this clonotype: Its antigen remains unidentified.

This chain links TRBV15 with TRBJ2-1; the D gene TCRdb calls, TRBD1, cannot be checked with no DNA. The source is a woman aged 50 to 65 in good health. Sequenced material: blood T cells: a sorted CD56 or NKG2C T cell subset, CD4+ or CD8+ T cells, or bulk PBMC T cells (not recorded which). CDR3: CATSRPRGSSHNEQFF.